This paragraph reports one T cell receptor (beta chain). The sample belongs to a study of CD8+ T cells in alopecia areata. Germline V CDR1 and CDR2: GTSNPN, SVGIG (reference sequence). Deletions cut 0 bases from V and 3 bases from J, with 8 bases between. The CDR3 totals 13 residues. The treatment denotes: oral pan-JAK inhibitor, 5-10 mg twice daily. Sequencing relied on a cDNA template that was reverse transcribed from extracted RNA. This table comes from immunoSEQ multiplex PCR, and its TCRdb copy is limited to in-frame clones, with some not included. The table shows about 190,000 clones, with 45% to 65% occurring only once.

This TCR came from a human donor with alopecia areata. V gene TRBV30 combines with J gene TRBJ1-1, with no clear D. The sequencing here drew on CD4+ T cells sorted from blood, taken at week 4, from a patient treated with tofacitinib. CDR3 residues: CAWSVFRDTEAFF. CDR3 in DNA: TGTGCCTGGAGTGTCTTCCGGGACACTGAAGCTTTCTTT.